The next 16 T cell receptor beta chains were all read from a single sample in a study. TCRdb re-called the 5' RACE reads through MiXCR, storing one row per CDR3 protein. The data show over 55,000 distinct CDR3 sequences, more than 25% seen once. The sample taken for sequencing was tumor-infiltrating memory CD4+ T cells sorted from the breast tumor. Stated subset: memory CD4+ T cells, CD4+CD45RO+CD25-. These receptors were obtained from a female donor with breast cancer.

Only a few counts were recorded for this clonotype. V gene TRBV5-1 combines with J gene TRBJ2-1; 10 positions agree with TRBD1. Per the germline V gene, CDR1 is SGHRS and CDR2 is YFSETQ. The V segment lost 4 bases and the J segment 4 bases; nucleotides outside the gene matches: 5. This CDR3 region has 15 residues. The CDR3, as DNA: TGCGCCAGCAGCCGAGGGACAGGGGATTACAATGAGCAGTTCTTC. This encodes CASSRGTGDYNEQFF.

The chain couples TRBV20-1 to TRBJ2-2; D gene uncertain. Germline values: CDR1 DFQATT, CDR2 SNEGSKA (reference sequence). V lost 8 bases, J lost 4 bases, and 11 bases lay in between. The CDR3 spans 12 residues. The CDR3 sequence is CSPLTSTGELFF. The CDR3 DNA reads as TGCAGTCCCCTCACGAGCACCGGGGAGCTGTTTTTT.

The V and J genes are TRBV29-1 and TRBJ2-1; 10 nucleotides align to TRBD2. The CDR3 is 12 amino acids. The trim removed 7 bases at V and 6 bases at J, leaving 3 bases unmatched. Germline CDR1 SQVTM, CDR2 ANQGSEA. DNA of the CDR3: TGCAGCGGATTAGCGGGAGGCAATGAGCAGTTCTTC. Translated, it gives CSGLAGGNEQFF.

A note on this clonotype: The final CDR3 position lacks the conserved phenylalanine or tryptophan, pointing to a likely read error. The genes are TRBV20-1 and TRBJ2-7; D gene ambiguous. From germline, CDR1 is DFQATT and CDR2 SNEGSKA (reference sequence). CDR3 length equals 13 residues. Trimming stripped 2 bases from V and 0 bases from J, with 8 bases between. This chain's CDR3 is CSARSDHSYEQYL. The DNA for the CDR3 is TGCAGTGCTAGAAGTGACCACTCCTACGAGCAGTACCTC.

J is TRBJ2-1 and V is TRBV27, with TRBD2 identical over 12 bases. The CDR3 consists of 15 residues. The germline gives CDR1 MNHEY, CDR2 SMNVEV (reference sequence). V gave up 5 bases and J gave up 9 bases; unmatched junction bases: 8. The CDR3 loop is CASSQSSGGAIEQFF. In DNA, the CDR3 is TGTGCCAGCAGTCAATCTAGCGGGGGGGCGATTGAGCAGTTCTTC.

A word on this clonotype: An end of the junction does not agree with germline; a read error may underlie this. The chain combines TRBV6-2 or TRBV6-3 with TRBJ1-5; D is undetermined. The CDR3 is 16 residues long. CDR1 and CDR2 (germline): MNHEY, SVGEGT. CDR3 in amino acids: CASSQLPPASNKPQHF. Here the CDR3 DNA reads TGTGCCAGCAGTCAGTTACCCCCAGCATCCAATAAGCCCCAGCATTTT.

The V call is TRBV9, the J call TRBJ2-5; D may be TRBD1 or TRBD2 (6 bases each). Trimming stripped 2 bases from V and 5 bases from J, with 16 bases between. The CDR3 loop spans 15 amino acids. The V gene's germline CDR1 is SGDLS and CDR2 YYNGEE. CDR3 nucleotide sequence: TGTGCCAGCAGCGTCCAACCGGGGGCGGACGAGACCCAGTACTTC. Encoded protein: CASSVQPGADETQYF. Together with reference TRBV9 and TRBJ2-5, the CDR3 gives the full variable domain: DSGVTQTPKHLITATGQRVTLRCSPRSGDLSVYWYQQSLDQGLQFLIQYYNGEERAKGNILERFSAQQFPDLHSELNLSSLELGDSALYFCASSVQPGADETQYFGPGTRLLVL.

The chain is built from TRBV6-2 or TRBV6-3 and TRBJ1-4; D call uncertain. V lost 7 bases and J 5 bases, leaving 5 bases between the germline ends. Germline loops: CDR1 MNHEY, CDR2 SVGEGT. This CDR3 has 11 amino acids. The CDR3 DNA reads as TGTGCCAGCACCGACAATGAAAAACTGTTTTTT. As protein: CASTDNEKLFF.

In this sample, this clonotype turned up a few times. This rearrangement joins TRBV11-3 to TRBJ2-7, with 9 bases that match TRBD2. This CDR3 contains 15 residues. V lost 5 bases, J lost 0 bases, and 5 bases stayed unmatched. Germline values: CDR1 SGHNT, CDR2 YENEEA. The CDR3 nucleotides read TGTGCCAGCAGCCATCCAGCGGGGGGCTCCTACGAGCAGTACTTC. This gives the protein CASSHPAGGSYEQYF.

The chain is built from TRBV29-1 and TRBJ2-3; TRBD2 aligns across 8 bases. The CDR3 is made up of 12 amino acids. The ends lost 7 bases at V and 4 bases at J; junction bases unmatched: 4. Germline CDR1 is SQVTM and CDR2 is ANQGSEA. CDR3 bases: TGCAGCGGACCAGCGGGAGCAGATACGCAGTATTTT. It yields the protein CSGPAGADTQYF.

V is TRBV4-3 and J is TRBJ1-6; maybe TRBD1 (6 bases). Trimming removed 3 bases at V and 10 bases at J, with 16 bases between. This CDR3 spans 15 amino acids. Per the germline V gene, CDR1 is LGHNA and CDR2 is YSLEER. The CDR3 reads CASSHETGRDSPLHF. The CDR3 nucleotides read TGCGCCAGCAGCCATGAAACAGGGAGGGACTCACCCCTCCACTTT.

In this sample, this clonotype turned up a few times. The genes are TRBV28 and TRBJ1-2; TRBD1 might be the D (5 bases). The CDR3 sequence is 14 residues long. Germline CDR1 is MDHEN and CDR2 is SYDVKM. With 5 bases removed from V and 7 bases from J, the gap between germline ends came to 17 bases. The CDR3 region has the DNA TGTGCCAGCAGTACGGGGCAGGATACGGGTGGCTACACCTTC. This translates into CASSTGQDTGGYTF.

This clonotype occurred a few times. The chain employs TRBV29-1 and TRBJ1-2; TRBD1 might be the D (6 bases). Trimming removed 7 bases at V and 4 bases at J, with 13 bases between. CDR1 and CDR2 (germline): SQVTM, ANQGSEA. The CDR3 sequence is 12 residues long. The CDR3 DNA follows: TGCAGCGCAGCAGGGGAAAGCTATGGCTACACCTTC. Protein product: CSAAGESYGYTF.

This chain connects TRBV29-1 to TRBJ2-7; D perhaps matches TRBD2 (7 bases). The CDR3 has 13 amino acids. Germline V gene sequence: CDR1 SQVTM, CDR2 ANQGSEA. Trimming took off 7 bases at V and 6 bases at J, with 19 bases between the two ends. This CDR3 reads CSATRGGSGEQYF. The DNA of the CDR3 is TGCAGCGCCACGAGGGGGGGGTCGGGCGAGCAGTACTTC.

J is TRBJ2-7 and V is TRBV7-2; the match to TRBD1 covers 9 bases. The ends lost 5 bases at V and 5 bases at J; junction bases unmatched: 7. The CDR3 extends over 14 amino acids. Germline assignment: CDR1 SGHTA and CDR2 FQGNSA. CDR3 loop: CASSPPGTGNEQYF. The CDR3 DNA reads as TGTGCCAGCAGCCCCCCCGGGACAGGGAACGAGCAGTACTTC.

The rearrangement links TRBV30 to TRBJ1-2; 9 positions match TRBD1. The CDR3 is 13 amino acids. Germline trimming cut 6 bases from V and 4 bases from J; bases unmatched to any gene: 6. Germline assignment: CDR1 GTSNPN and CDR2 SVGIG (reference sequence). DNA of the CDR3: TGTGCCTGTCCTACAGGGGGCGGCTATGGCTACACCTTC. It yields the protein CACPTGGGYGYTF.